The present entry profiles one TCR beta chain with its context. What it recognizes is unknown. This sample stems from a study of glioma-infiltrating T cells. General study findings and limits: Gliomas, especially low-grade, showed above-expected tissue-blood divergence; non-neoplastic patients showed below. Tissue and blood shared very few CDR3 sequences.

J lost 1 base, V lost 5 bases, and 4 bases had no gene match. The CDR3 totals 16 residues. The V gene's germline CDR1 is SGHVS and CDR2 FNYEAQ. Using RNA template, CDR3s of TCR alpha and beta were amplified with iRepertoire arm-PCR. One-step reverse transcription and amplification started from around 100-400 ng of tissue mRNA or PBMC total RNA. TCRdb processed the multiplex PCR reads anew with MiXCR; each CDR3 protein has one entry. The sample includes some 130,000 distinct CDR3 sequences, approximately 26% seen only once; the top ten take about a quarter. The clonotype comes from a human donor with low-grade glioma or glioblastoma, undergoing nonglioma brain surgery, or in good health (not recorded which). Source material: glioma tissue, nonneoplastic brain tissue, or PBMCs (not recorded which). This chain connects TRBV7-6 to TRBJ2-3; 12 bases map to TRBD2. The CDR3 bases are TGTGCCAGCAGCCGCCTAGCGGGGGGGCGCACAGATACGCAGTATTTT. Its protein product is CASSRLAGGRTDTQYF.